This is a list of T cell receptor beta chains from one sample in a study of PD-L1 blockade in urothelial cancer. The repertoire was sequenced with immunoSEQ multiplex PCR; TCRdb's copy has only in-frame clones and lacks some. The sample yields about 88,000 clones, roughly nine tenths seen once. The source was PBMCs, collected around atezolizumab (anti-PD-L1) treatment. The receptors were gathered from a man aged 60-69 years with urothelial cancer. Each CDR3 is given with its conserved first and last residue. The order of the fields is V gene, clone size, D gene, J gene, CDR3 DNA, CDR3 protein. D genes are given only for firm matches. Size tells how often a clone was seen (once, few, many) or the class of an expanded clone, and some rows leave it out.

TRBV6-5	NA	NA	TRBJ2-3	TGTGCCAGCATGCGCTCCCTCACAGATACGCAGTATTTT	CASMRSLTDTQYF
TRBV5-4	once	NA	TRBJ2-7	TGTGCCAGCAGCTTTACAGGGTCCCGCTCCGAGCAGTACTTC	CASSFTGSRSEQYF
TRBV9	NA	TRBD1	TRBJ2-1	TGTGCCAGCAGCGTAGAAACAGGGGGCCAATCCTACAATGAGCAGTTCTTC	CASSVETGGQSYNEQFF
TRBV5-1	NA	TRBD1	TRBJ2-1	TGCGCCAGCAGCGGGGAAACAGGGGGCAATGAGCAGTTCTTC	CASSGETGGNEQFF
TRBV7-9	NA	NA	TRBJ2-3	TGTGCCAGCAGCGCTGACAGATATACGCAGTATTTT	CASSADRYTQYF
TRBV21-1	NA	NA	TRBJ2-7	TGTGCCAACTTCTGGCGGGCCCACTCCTACGAGCAGTACTTC	CANFWRAHSYEQYF
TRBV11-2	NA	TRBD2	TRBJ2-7	TGTGCCAGCAGCTTGGCCCGACTAGCGGGTTCCTACGAGCAGTACTTC	CASSLARLAGSYEQYF
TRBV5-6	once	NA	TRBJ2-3	TGTGCCAGCAGCGTAACAGGGTTGGGCACAGATACGCAGTATTTT	CASSVTGLGTDTQYF
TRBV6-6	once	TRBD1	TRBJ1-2	TGTGCCAGCAGTTATACAGGGGAAAACTATGGCTACACCTTC	CASSYTGENYGYTF
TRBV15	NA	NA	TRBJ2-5	TGTGCCACCAGCAGAGAGGGAACTAGCAAAGAGACCCAGTACTTC	CATSREGTSKETQYF
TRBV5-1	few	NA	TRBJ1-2	TGCGCCAGCAGCTTGGCGCTCAGTTCGGAGGGTGGCTACACCTTC	CASSLALSSEGGYTF
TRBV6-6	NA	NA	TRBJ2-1	TGTGCCAGCAGGGGCACCGGTTCCTCCTACAATGAGCAGTTCTTC	CASRGTGSSYNEQFF
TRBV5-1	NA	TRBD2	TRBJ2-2	TGCGCCAGCAGCGTCGGACTAGCGGGCACCGGGGAGCTGTTTTTT	CASSVGLAGTGELFF
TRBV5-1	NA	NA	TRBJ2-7	TGCGCCAGCAGTTCTGGCCGGGGTAGTCTCGAGCAGTACTTC	CASSSGRGSLEQYF
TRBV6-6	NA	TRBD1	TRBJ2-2	TGTGCCAGCGCCTCCGGGACAGGGGTCACCGGGGAGCTGTTTTTT	CASASGTGVTGELFF
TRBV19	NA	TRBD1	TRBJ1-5	TGTGCCACAGCCTATACTACAGGGGGGAATCAGCCCCAGCATTTT	CATAYTTGGNQPQHF
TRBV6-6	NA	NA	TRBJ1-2	TGTGCCAGCAGCCCAGACCTTAGCAACTCCGGGGGTGGCTACACCTTC	CASSPDLSNSGGGYTF
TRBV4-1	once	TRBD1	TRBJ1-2	TGCGCCAGCAGGCTCGGACAGGGGGCACAACTTGGCTATGGCTACACCTTC	CASRLGQGAQLGYGYTF
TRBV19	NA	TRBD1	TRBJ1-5	TGTGCCAGTAGCGGACAGGGGTCGGGGCAGCCCCAGCATTTT	CASSGQGSGQPQHF